Presented here are 10 T cell receptor beta chains from one specimen sequenced in a study of T cells after yellow fever vaccination (dated by TCRdb to between 2018 and 2021). The library was prepared using 5' RACE. TCRdb records Illumina HiSeq 2500 as the sequencer. TCRdb reworked the public reads: Q25 trimming with fastp, MiXCR clone assembly, productive beta chains retained. CDR3 protein sequences are deduplicated, and each keeps its most common genes and DNA. The sample includes around 600,000 distinct CDR3 sequences, with around 12% observed a single time. About 16% of the sample belongs to the ten largest clones. The sample's treatment or condition label, in plain terms: live attenuated yellow fever vaccine strain. The specimen was PBMCs, collected on the day of the yellow fever booster vaccination. These TCRs come from a man aged 25-40 years who received the YFV17D yellow fever vaccine.

The rearrangement joins TRBV7-9 to TRBJ2-3; 12 positions match TRBD1. Germline V gene lookup returns CDR1 SEHNR and CDR2 FQNEAQ (reference sequence). The CDR3 extends over 15 amino acids. The J segment lost 4 bases and the V segment lost 5 bases, leaving 4 bases of the junction unmatched. For the CDR3, the DNA is TGTGCCAGCAGCCGGGACAGGGGGCAGGCAGATACGCAGTATTTT. This gives the protein CASSRDRGQADTQYF.

This clonotype came up a few times. The genes are TRBV20-1 and TRBJ1-1; tentative D call: TRBD1 (6 bases). Germline values: CDR1 DFQATT, CDR2 SNEGSKA (reference sequence). CDR3 size: 12 residues. The germline V and J ends were trimmed by 5 bases and 2 bases, with 9 bases remaining between them. DNA for the CDR3: TGCAGTGCTTACAGGGCTAACACTGAAGCTTTCTTT. This translates into CSAYRANTEAFF.

This clonotype has more than one count but fewer than ten. The V and J genes are TRBV18 and TRBJ2-5, with no clear D. Trimming left V 6 bases short and J 5 bases short, with 22 bases between. There are 16 residues in the CDR3. CDR1 is KGHSH and CDR2 is LQKENI in the germline V gene. The CDR3 here is CASSMAQAPEPETQYF. Here the CDR3 DNA reads TGTGCCAGCTCTATGGCTCAGGCTCCCGAGCCGGAGACCCAGTACTTC.

V is TRBV28 and J is TRBJ2-1, with 7 bases aligning to TRBD1. CDR3 length: 12 residues. Germline V gives CDR1 MDHEN, CDR2 SYDVKM. The J segment lost 4 bases and the V segment lost 7 bases, leaving 1 base of the junction unmatched. CDR3 amino acids: CASKQGYNEQFF. DNA for the CDR3: TGTGCCAGCAAACAGGGGTACAATGAGCAGTTCTTC.

The CDR3 here is CASSLGGRAVEQFF. The CDR3 DNA is TGTGCCAGCAGCTTAGGTGGGAGGGCAGTTGAGCAGTTCTTC. The chain links TRBV7-2 to TRBJ2-1; 7 nucleotides align to TRBD2. Germline V gene sequence: CDR1 SGHTA, CDR2 FQGNSA. The length of the CDR3 is 14 residues. Trimming removed 1 base from V and 9 bases from J; junction bases left unmatched: 6.

This clonotype came up many times. This chain uses TRBV6-2 or TRBV6-3 with TRBJ2-1, with 8 bases identical to TRBD2. The CDR3 runs to 14 residues. The V gene end was trimmed by 5 bases and the J gene end by 8 bases; junction bases not matched to a gene: 8. Germline V gene data show CDR1 as MNHEY and CDR2 as SVGEGT. CDR3 in amino acids: CASSPRTSQDEQFF. The DNA of the CDR3 is TGTGCCAGCAGTCCCCGGACTAGCCAGGATGAGCAGTTCTTC.

The CDR3 protein is CASSLAQTAGMNTQYF. The CDR3 nucleotides read TGTGCCAGCAGCTTAGCCCAAACGGCGGGAATGAATACGCAGTATTTT. V usage is TRBV7-7 and J usage is TRBJ2-3; weak D call: TRBD2 (6 bases). The ends were cut back, 0 bases at V and 7 bases at J, with 17 bases in the middle. Germline CDR1 SSHAT, CDR2 FNYEAQ (reference sequence). CDR3 length: 16 amino acids.

This chain joins TRBV30 and TRBJ2-1; D unresolved. CDR1 and CDR2 from the germline V gene are GTSNPN and SVGIG (reference sequence). CDR3 length: 11 residues. V was shortened by 2 bases and J by 13 bases, with 12 bases between the two germline ends. This CDR3 is CAWSRDLPQFF. CDR3 nucleotides: TGTGCCTGGAGTAGGGATCTACCCCAGTTCTTC.

This clonotype occurred a few times. The V call is TRBV4-3, the J call TRBJ2-5; 8 nucleotides align to TRBD1. CDR1 is LGHNA and CDR2 is YSLEER in the germline V gene. CDR3 length: 17 amino acids. The V and J ends lost 4 bases and 3 bases, in that order; junction bases with no gene match: 13. The CDR3: CASSLPRPGQEEETQYF. CDR3 coding DNA: TGCGCCAGCAGCCTGCCAAGACCGGGACAGGAAGAAGAGACCCAGTACTTC.

This clonotype has just a few counts. The chain links TRBV20-1 to TRBJ2-3, with TRBD2 matching over 8 bases. The CDR3 extends over 16 amino acids. J was trimmed by 3 bases and V by 2 bases; bases with no gene match: 10. The germline CDR1 and CDR2 sequences are DFQATT and SNEGSKA (reference sequence). The CDR3 sequence is CSARSYLAGMTDTQYF. In nucleotides, the CDR3 is TGCAGTGCTAGAAGCTACTTAGCGGGGATGACAGATACGCAGTATTTT.